The next 19 T cell receptor beta chains were all read from a single sample in a study of cytomegalovirus exposure and HLA in healthy donors. Here immunoSEQ multiplex PCR was the method, and the copy in TCRdb shows in-frame clones only, minus some. The sample records approximately 300,000 clones, 75% to 90% being singletons. Sequencing was done on a sample of PBMCs. These receptor sequences come from a woman aged 18 to 35 in good health and CMV-seronegative.

This clone appeared once. The chain uses TRBV29-1 and TRBJ1-1, with D possibly TRBD1 on 5 matching bases. The V end lost 7 bases, the J end lost 4 bases, and 7 bases lay between the germline ends. Looked up from germline, CDR1 is SQVTM and CDR2 is ANQGSEA. The CDR3 runs to 10 residues. CDR3 protein: CSAGGTEAFF. The CDR3 DNA reads as TGCAGCGCCGGGGGCACTGAAGCTTTCTTT.

This chain joins TRBV7-9 and TRBJ2-1, with a weak D call TRBD2 (6 bases). The CDR3 runs to 18 residues. Germline lookup yields CDR1 SEHNR and CDR2 FQNEAQ (reference sequence). Trimming cost V 3 bases and J 8 bases, with 26 bases left between them. CDR3 in DNA: TGTGCCAGCAGCTTCCCGGGCCCCTCAGGGCCGGGGGTGGATGAGCAGTTCTTC. This translates into CASSFPGPSGPGVDEQFF.

This clone was recorded at least ten times. J is TRBJ2-3 and V is TRBV4-3; 8 nucleotides match TRBD1. V was pared by 5 bases and J by 4 bases, with 2 bases of the junction left unmatched. The length of the CDR3 is 13 residues. The germline V gene encodes CDR1 LGHNA and CDR2 YSLEER. The CDR3: CASSYRGADTQYF. The DNA of the CDR3 is TGCGCCAGCAGCTACAGGGGGGCAGATACGCAGTATTTT.

The chain has TRBV6-1 and TRBJ1-5; unclear D gene. The germline V and J ends were trimmed by 4 bases and 1 base, with 5 bases remaining between them. The CDR3 loop spans 13 amino acids. CDR1 is MNHNS, CDR2 SASEGT, per germline. CDR3 DNA sequence: TGTGCCAGCAGTGGAGTAAGCAATCAGCCCCAGCATTTT. Translation: CASSGVSNQPQHF.

This chain uses TRBV29-1 with TRBJ2-1; 16 nucleotides align to TRBD2. This CDR3 region has 18 residues. CDR1 and CDR2 (germline): SQVTM, ANQGSEA. V gave up 5 bases and J gave up 7 bases; unmatched junction bases: 14. CDR3 sequence reads: CSVFHTGTSGRAMNEQFF. The CDR3, as DNA: TGCAGCGTTTTCCATACCGGGACTAGCGGGAGGGCCATGAATGAGCAGTTCTTC.

The gene calls are TRBV19 and TRBJ2-7, with D possibly matching TRBD1 (6 bases). Trimming left V 10 bases short and J 3 bases short, with 19 bases between. The CDR3 is 14 residues long. The germline gives CDR1 LNHDA, CDR2 SQIVND (reference sequence). As DNA, the CDR3 is TGTGCCACCGCCGGACAGTTCGGGTTCTACGAGCAGTACTTC. Translated: CATAGQFGFYEQYF.

The chain combines TRBV6-5 with TRBJ1-1, with D unresolved. The CDR3 runs 14 residues. Germline values: CDR1 MNHEY, CDR2 SVGAGI. The V gene lost 2 bases and the J gene lost 0 bases, with 7 bases spanning the gap. The CDR3 is CASSYTVLNTEAFF. The CDR3 DNA sequence: TGTGCCAGCAGTTACACGGTTCTGAACACTGAAGCTTTCTTT.

V is TRBV9 and J is TRBJ2-1; D remains unclear. V lost 2 bases and J 4 bases, leaving 13 bases between the germline ends. This CDR3 has 15 residues. Germline lookup yields CDR1 SGDLS and CDR2 YYNGEE. CDR3 sequence reads: CASSVLPWQYNEQFF. The DNA for the CDR3 is TGTGCCAGCAGCGTTTTACCCTGGCAGTACAATGAGCAGTTCTTC.

The genes are TRBV7-6 and TRBJ2-2; D is possibly TRBD2 (7 bases). V lost 11 bases and J 2 bases, leaving 12 bases between the germline ends. Germline V lookup: CDR1 SGHVS, CDR2 FNYEAQ. CDR3 length: 13 residues. The DNA of the CDR3 is TGTGCCGCGGGGGCAGATAACACCGGGGAGCTGTTTTTT. Encoded protein: CAAGADNTGELFF.

This chain links TRBV6-5 with TRBJ2-3, with D unresolved. Germline CDR1 reads MNHEY; CDR2 reads SVGAGI. The CDR3 consists of 12 residues. Trimming removed 6 bases from V and 2 bases from J, with 6 bases in between. The CDR3 loop is CASRSNTDTQYF. As DNA, the CDR3 is TGTGCCAGCAGATCAAACACAGATACGCAGTATTTT.

The V call is TRBV6-5, the J call TRBJ1-2, with D hard to call. From germline, CDR1 is MNHEY and CDR2 SVGAGI. The CDR3 length is 14 residues. V shed 4 bases and J shed 4 bases, with 13 bases lying between them. The CDR3 reads CASSFDTQIYGYTF. The CDR3, as DNA: TGTGCCAGCAGTTTCGACACCCAGATCTATGGCTACACCTTC.

As concerns this clone: At one of its ends the junction is not consistent with the germline gene, which may arise from a read error. The chain uses TRBV7-7 and TRBJ1-4; 8 bases are shared with TRBD1. Per the germline V gene, CDR1 is SSHAT and CDR2 is FNYEAQ (reference sequence). This CDR3 has 15 residues. This chain's CDR3 is CASSLAGGPNEKLFF. In DNA form, the CDR3 reads TGTGCTAGCAGCTTAGCAGGGGGCCCTAATGAAAAACTGTTTTTT.

The chain employs TRBV4-1 and TRBJ2-3; 10 bases match TRBD1. CDR1 MGHRA and CDR2 YSYEKL come from the germline V gene. Trimming at V came to 0 bases and at J to 2 bases, leaving 2 bases not matched to a gene. The CDR3 runs 16 residues. In DNA, the CDR3 is TGCGCCAGCAGCCAAGAGACAGGGGGCGTCACAGATACGCAGTATTTT. Protein: CASSQETGGVTDTQYF.

V gene TRBV12-5 combines with J gene TRBJ1-2, with 8 bases aligning to TRBD1. CDR1 LGHNT and CDR2 FRNRAP come from the germline V gene. V was clipped by 5 bases and J by 4 bases; unmatched bases: 6. This CDR3 contains 14 residues. CDR3: CASGRTGGTYGYTF. The CDR3 DNA reads as TGTGCTAGTGGTCGTACAGGGGGGACCTATGGCTACACCTTC.

This chain links TRBV7-3 with TRBJ2-5, with 7 bases aligning to TRBD2. The CDR3 totals 12 residues. CDR1 is SGHTA and CDR2 is FQGTGA in the germline V gene. Trimming removed 8 bases from V and 0 bases from J; junction bases left unmatched: 0. As DNA, the CDR3 is TGTGCCAGCGCGGGGGACCAAGAGACCCAGTACTTC. Its protein product is CASAGDQETQYF.

The V and J genes are TRBV7-2 and TRBJ2-2, with D perhaps TRBD2 (5 bases). Germline V gene lookup returns CDR1 SGHTA and CDR2 FQGNSA. Trimming stripped 3 bases from V and 1 base from J, with 12 bases between. The CDR3 runs to 16 residues. DNA of the CDR3: TGTGCCAGCAGCTTTGGTGCAGCGGAGAACACCGGGGAGCTGTTTTTT. Residues: CASSFGAAENTGELFF.

The V and J genes are TRBV18 and TRBJ2-5; 12 bases fit TRBD2. Germline trimming cut 0 bases from V and 4 bases from J; bases unmatched to any gene: 3. CDR1 and CDR2 (germline): KGHSH, LQKENI. The CDR3 has 16 residues. This CDR3 reads CASSPPALAGGETQYF. The CDR3 bases are TGTGCCAGCTCACCACCGGCACTAGCGGGAGGAGAGACCCAGTACTTC.

The rearrangement joins TRBV6-5 to TRBJ2-3; D unclear. Trimming shortened V by 3 bases and J by 0 bases, and 10 bases separated the two germline ends. The CDR3 totals 15 residues. Germline V lookup: CDR1 MNHEY, CDR2 SVGAGI. CDR3 DNA: TGTGCCAGCAGTTATCTCCCGACTAGCACAGATACGCAGTATTTT. Translated: CASSYLPTSTDTQYF.

The chain employs TRBV29-1 and TRBJ2-1; TRBD1 matches at 7 bases. Germline V gene sequence: CDR1 SQVTM, CDR2 ANQGSEA. The CDR3 covers 14 residues. Trimming cost V 4 bases and J 1 base; bases outside gene matches: 4. CDR3 residues: CSVARGLSYNEQFF. The CDR3 coding sequence is TGCAGCGTTGCCAGGGGGTTATCCTACAATGAGCAGTTCTTC.